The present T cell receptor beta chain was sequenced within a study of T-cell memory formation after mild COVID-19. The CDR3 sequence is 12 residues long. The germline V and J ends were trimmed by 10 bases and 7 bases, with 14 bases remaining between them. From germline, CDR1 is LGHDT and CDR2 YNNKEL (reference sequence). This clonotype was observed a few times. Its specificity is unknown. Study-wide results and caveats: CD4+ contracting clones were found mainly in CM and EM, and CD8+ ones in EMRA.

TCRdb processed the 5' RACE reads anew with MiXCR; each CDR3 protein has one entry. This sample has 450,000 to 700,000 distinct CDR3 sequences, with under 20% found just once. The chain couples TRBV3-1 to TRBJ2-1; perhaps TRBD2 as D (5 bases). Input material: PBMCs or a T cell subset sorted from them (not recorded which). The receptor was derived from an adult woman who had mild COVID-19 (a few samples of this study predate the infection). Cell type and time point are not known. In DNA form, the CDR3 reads TGTGCCACCGGACGAAGCGGAAATGAGCAGTTCTTC. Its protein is CATGRSGNEQFF.